Each of the 12 T cell receptor beta chains below was sequenced from the same sample in a study of blood T cell repertoires in COVID-19. Repertoires were generated with immunoSEQ multiplex PCR, while TCRdb's copy carries only in-frame clones and drops some. The table has roughly 200,000 clones, nearly 85% seen once; the top ten hold 1.3%. Sample: peripheral blood. The receptors were sampled from a woman aged 25 to 39 with COVID-19, enrolled during active disease.

The rearrangement links TRBV7-9 to TRBJ2-1, with TRBD2 as a possible D gene (6 bases). V was cut by 5 bases and J by 7 bases, with 12 bases left in between. Germline assignment: CDR1 SEHNR and CDR2 FQNEAQ (reference sequence). This CDR3 comprises 13 residues. The CDR3 spells CASSPSSANEQFF. CDR3 nucleotides: TGTGCCAGCAGCCCTTCTAGCGCTAATGAGCAGTTCTTC.

The V call is TRBV5-1, the J call TRBJ2-5; maybe TRBD1 (5 bases). V lost 0 bases to trimming and J lost 1 base, with 10 bases between them. Germline CDR1 reads SGHRS; CDR2 reads YFSETQ. The CDR3 sequence is 15 residues long. The CDR3 coding sequence is TGCGCCAGCAGCTTGGACGGTCAGGGCCAAGAGACCCAGTACTTC. Translation: CASSLDGQGQETQYF.

The V call is TRBV5-6, the J call TRBJ2-5; 11 positions agree with TRBD2. V lost 3 bases to trimming and J lost 4 bases; unmatched junction nucleotides: 14. The germline gives CDR1 SGHDT, CDR2 YYEEEE. This CDR3 is 18 amino acids long. The CDR3, as DNA: TGTGCCAGCAGCTCATCCCAATTGACTAGCGGGACAGGAGAGACCCAGTACTTC. Its translation is CASSSSQLTSGTGETQYF.

The chain joins TRBV28 to TRBJ2-4, with TRBD1 identical over 9 bases. The CDR3 length is 16 residues. The V and J ends lost 6 bases and 8 bases, in that order; junction bases with no gene match: 14. CDR1 and CDR2 (germline): MDHEN, SYDVKM. CDR3 sequence (DNA): TGTGCCAGCAGCCCTGGGACAGGGCCGGGGCGAGACATTCAGTACTTC. It encodes CASSPGTGPGRDIQYF. Full variable domain (missing parts from reference TRBV28 and TRBJ2-4): DVKVTQSSRYLVKRTGEKVFLECVQDMDHENMFWYRQDPGLGLRLIYFSYDVKMKEKGDIPEGYSVSREKKERFSLILESASTNQTSMYLCASSPGTGPGRDIQYFGAGTRLSVL.

V usage is TRBV28 and J usage is TRBJ1-2; TRBD1 might be the D (6 bases). Looked up from germline, CDR1 is MDHEN and CDR2 is SYDVKM. This CDR3 has 13 amino acids. Trimming removed 8 bases from V and 4 bases from J, with 14 bases in between. The CDR3 loop reads CASRPTGLYGYTF. The CDR3 nucleotides read TGTGCCAGCCGCCCGACAGGACTCTATGGCTACACCTTC.

The V call is TRBV19, the J call TRBJ2-5; 8 bases line up with TRBD2. The CDR3 runs 16 residues. The germline gives CDR1 LNHDA, CDR2 SQIVND (reference sequence). With 3 bases clipped from V and 7 bases from J, the junction kept 13 bases outside the gene matches. The CDR3 DNA reads as TGTGCCAGTAGTATCGGCCTAGCGGGCCCCGTGGGGACCCAGTACTTC. Protein sequence: CASSIGLAGPVGTQYF.

In DNA form, the CDR3 reads TGTGCCAGCAGCATCGGACTAGCGGGAGATACGCAGTATTTT. It translates to CASSIGLAGDTQYF. This rearrangement joins TRBV5-5 to TRBJ2-3; 11 bases agree with TRBD2. CDR3 length: 14 residues. The junction had 3 bases not matched to a gene; V was cut back by 4 bases and J by 5 bases. The germline V gene has CDR1 SGHKS and CDR2 YYEKEE (reference sequence).

This clone appeared a single time. V usage is TRBV7-9 and J usage is TRBJ1-2, with unresolved D. Looked up from germline, CDR1 is SEHNR and CDR2 is FQNEAQ (reference sequence). Trimming took off 7 bases at V and 4 bases at J, with 22 bases between the two ends. This CDR3 comprises 16 residues. The CDR3 coding sequence is TGTGCCAGCAACCTGGTGACCGACGCGGGCGGCTATGGCTACACCTTC. Translated, it gives CASNLVTDAGGYGYTF.

The chain recombines TRBV6-5 with TRBJ2-1; D is possibly TRBD2 (5 bases). CDR3 length: 13 residues. V lost 11 bases to trimming and J lost 8 bases, with 19 bases between them. CDR1 is MNHEY and CDR2 is SVGAGI in the germline V gene. CDR3 bases: TGTGCCGGGAGTAGGCTTCCGGTCGATGAGCAGTTCTTC. It encodes CAGSRLPVDEQFF.

The rearrangement uses TRBV19 and TRBJ1-5; D possibly corresponds to TRBD1 (5 bases). V gave up 4 bases and J gave up 7 bases, with 11 bases separating them. The CDR3 totals 13 residues. CDR1 and CDR2 from the germline V gene are LNHDA and SQIVND (reference sequence). The CDR3 DNA sequence: TGTGCCAGTAGTACCTCAGGGCACCAGCCCCAGCATTTT. This sequence encodes CASSTSGHQPQHF.

V usage is TRBV3-1 (or the pseudogene TRBV3-2) and J usage is TRBJ1-5, with D perhaps matching TRBD1 (5 bases). V was trimmed by 4 bases and J by 3 bases, leaving 10 bases between them. Germline V gives CDR1 LGHDT, CDR2 YNNKEL (reference sequence). The CDR3 runs to 14 residues. The CDR3 region is CASSLGQFNQPQHF. CDR3 DNA sequence: TGTGCCAGCAGCCTTGGACAATTCAATCAGCCCCAGCATTTT.

The sample holds a few counts of this clone. This sequence joins TRBV12-3 or TRBV12-4 and TRBJ1-4; D is ambiguous. The V end lost 4 bases, the J end lost 11 bases, and 8 bases lay between the germline ends. This CDR3 is 11 amino acids long. In nucleotides, the CDR3 is TGTGCCAGCAGTTATTCTCGGAAACTGTTTTTT. Its protein product is CASSYSRKLFF.